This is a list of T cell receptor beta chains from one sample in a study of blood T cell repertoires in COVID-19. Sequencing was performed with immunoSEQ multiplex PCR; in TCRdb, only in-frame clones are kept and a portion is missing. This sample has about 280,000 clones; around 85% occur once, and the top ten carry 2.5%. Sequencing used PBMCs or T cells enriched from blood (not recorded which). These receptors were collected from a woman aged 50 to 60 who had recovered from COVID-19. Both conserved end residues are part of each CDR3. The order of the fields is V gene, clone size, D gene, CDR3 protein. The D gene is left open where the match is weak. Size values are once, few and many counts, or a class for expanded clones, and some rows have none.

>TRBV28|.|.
CASSLGAGLSSNQPQHF
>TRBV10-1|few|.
CASRDSSRPGEQYF
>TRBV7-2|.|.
CASSPVSTGTGELFF
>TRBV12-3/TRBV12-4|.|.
CASSDPYYTEAFF
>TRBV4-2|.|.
CASSQGPEQVEAFF
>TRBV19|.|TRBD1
CASRRDRAYEKLFF
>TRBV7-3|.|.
CASSPGGGTDTQYF
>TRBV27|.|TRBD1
CASSGQGVGSGANVLTF
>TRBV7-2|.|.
CASSLDGRGHSYEQYF
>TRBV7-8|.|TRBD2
CASSLALASSYEQYF
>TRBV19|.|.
CASSTGHNSGNTIYF
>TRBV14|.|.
CASSQDRYRRYQETQYF
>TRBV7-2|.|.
CASSPQGSNYGYTF
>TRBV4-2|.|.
CASSQADRDIQYF
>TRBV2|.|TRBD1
CASGGQGANTGELFF
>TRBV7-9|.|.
CASSRDTENSPLHF
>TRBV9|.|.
CASSAGATNEKLFF
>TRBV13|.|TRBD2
CASSSTSGGTDTQYF
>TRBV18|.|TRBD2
CASSPGGDETQYF
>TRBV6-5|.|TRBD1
CASSYGTGSPPLHF
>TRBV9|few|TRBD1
CASSPGGQRGEQYF
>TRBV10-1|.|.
CASSDRGLPMNTEAFF
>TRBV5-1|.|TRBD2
CASSLTSGRHNEQFF
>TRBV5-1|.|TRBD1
CASSPKTGVAGANVLTF
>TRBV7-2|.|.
CASSPLGPGTEAFF
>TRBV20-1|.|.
CSAQTYYEQYF